This entry lists 25 T cell receptor beta chains sequenced from one sample in a study of cytomegalovirus exposure and HLA in healthy donors. Repertoires were generated with immunoSEQ multiplex PCR, while TCRdb's copy carries only in-frame clones and drops some. In the table there are about 55,000 clones, 90% of which are singletons. The material sequenced was PBMCs. These receptors were obtained from a young man in good health and CMV-seronegative.

The chain joins TRBV6-1 to TRBJ1-1, with 7 nucleotides matching TRBD1. Looked up from germline, CDR1 is MNHNS and CDR2 is SASEGT. CDR3 length equals 13 residues. With 6 bases clipped from V and 0 bases from J, the junction kept 1 base outside the gene matches. This chain's CDR3 is CASRQGMNTEAFF. CDR3 bases: TGTGCCAGCAGACAGGGGATGAACACTGAAGCTTTCTTT.

This clone has just one count. V usage is TRBV19 and J usage is TRBJ1-5; no firm D call. The CDR3 is 16 amino acids. V shed 6 bases and J shed 2 bases, with 17 bases lying between them. CDR1 LNHDA and CDR2 SQIVND come from the germline V gene (reference sequence). CDR3: CASSDPGGGGNQPQHF. The CDR3 DNA follows: TGTGCCAGTAGCGACCCGGGAGGAGGAGGCAATCAGCCCCAGCATTTT.

The chain combines TRBV15 with TRBJ2-1; TRBD2 matches at 7 bases. V was clipped by 3 bases and J by 9 bases; unmatched bases: 14. The CDR3 runs 16 residues. CDR1 and CDR2 (germline): LNHNV, YYDKDF (reference sequence). CDR3 in DNA: TGTGCCACCAGCAGTCAGATATGGACTAGTAATAGTGAGCAGTTCTTC. It yields the protein CATSSQIWTSNSEQFF.

J is TRBJ2-2 and V is TRBV6-1; 9 bases agree with TRBD2. The CDR3 runs to 19 residues. V lost 4 bases, J lost 1 base, and 13 bases stayed unmatched. Germline CDR1 MNHNS, CDR2 SASEGT. The CDR3 DNA reads TGTGCCAGCAGTGCGACATACCCAAGGACTAGCGAGAACACCGGGGAGCTGTTTTTT. Residues: CASSATYPRTSENTGELFF.

The count of this clone is one. The chain uses TRBV5-5 and TRBJ1-4; TRBD1 matches 7 bases. The germline gives CDR1 SGHKS, CDR2 YYEKEE (reference sequence). The CDR3 is made up of 17 amino acids. V was pared by 4 bases and J by 8 bases, with 17 bases of the junction left unmatched. CDR3 sequence reads: CASSLLGGRGIFEKLFF. The CDR3 DNA reads TGTGCCAGCAGCCTTCTAGGGGGCAGGGGAATTTTCGAAAAACTGTTTTTT.

The J gene is TRBJ2-1, the V gene TRBV4-2, with D tentatively TRBD2 (6 bases). Germline V gene sequence: CDR1 LGHNA, CDR2 YNFKEQ. This CDR3 contains 15 residues. V lost 1 base to trimming and J lost 3 bases, with 10 bases between them. The chain's CDR3 is CASSQGGEYYNEQFF. The CDR3 DNA sequence: TGTGCCAGCAGCCAAGGGGGGGAGTACTACAATGAGCAGTTCTTC.

J is TRBJ2-4 and V is TRBV5-6, with a possible D match to TRBD2 (5 bases). The CDR3 sequence is 17 residues long. V was trimmed by 4 bases and J by 1 base, leaving 18 bases between them. Germline V CDR1 and CDR2: SGHDT, YYEEEE. The CDR3 loop reads CASSAKELEVAKNIQYF. The CDR3, as DNA: TGTGCCAGCAGCGCGAAAGAGTTGGAGGTGGCCAAAAACATTCAGTACTTC.

This clone showed up just a few times. This sample includes further DNA sequences coding for the same CDR3. The rearrangement links TRBV18 to TRBJ2-1, with 7 bases identical to TRBD2. CDR1 is KGHSH, CDR2 LQKENI, per germline. The CDR3 is made up of 16 amino acids. V was clipped by 0 bases and J by 0 bases; unmatched bases: 2. CDR3 amino acids: CASSPPGGSSYNEQFF. For the CDR3, the DNA is TGTGCCAGCTCACCACCGGGCGGGAGCTCCTACAATGAGCAGTTCTTC. The variable domain in full, with the rest retrieved from reference TRBV18 and TRBJ2-1, is NAGVMQNPRHLVRRRGQEARLRCSPMKGHSHVYWYRQLPEEGLKFMVYLQKENIIDESGMPKERFSAEFPKEGPSILRIQQVVRGDSAAYFCASSPPGGSSYNEQFFGPGTRLTVL.

The CDR3 coding sequence is TGTGCCAGCAGCTTGGCCAGGGGGACAGCCTATGGCTACACCTTC. This sequence encodes CASSLARGTAYGYTF. This rearrangement joins TRBV5-8 to TRBJ1-2; 7 bases align to TRBD1. Germline CDR1 reads SGHTS; CDR2 reads YDEGEE. The CDR3 contains 15 residues. V lost 0 bases, J lost 4 bases, and 6 bases stayed unmatched.

This chain joins TRBV15 and TRBJ1-1; tentative D call: TRBD1 (6 bases). The CDR3 length is 16 residues. Germline assignment: CDR1 LNHNV and CDR2 YYDKDF (reference sequence). V was trimmed by 1 base and J by 0 bases, leaving 12 bases between them. DNA for the CDR3: TGTGCCACCAGCAGAGGGGCCGGGACATTGAACACTGAAGCTTTCTTT. It translates to CATSRGAGTLNTEAFF.

The chain joins TRBV7-3 to TRBJ2-3; the D gene is possibly TRBD2 (6 bases). Trimming removed 4 bases from V and 1 base from J, with 12 bases in between. The CDR3 is 15 amino acids. CDR1 is SGHTA, CDR2 FQGTGA, per germline. CDR3 in DNA: TGTGCCAGCAGCTCAGGAGGGGCCCGCACAGATACGCAGTATTTT. Its protein is CASSSGGARTDTQYF.

The chain joins TRBV6-1 to TRBJ1-4; D gene uncertain. The J call may be mistaken, given a closer DNA end match to TRBJ2-2. Germline V gene lookup returns CDR1 MNHNS and CDR2 SASEGT. This CDR3 has 12 amino acids. The CDR3 is CASVGLRWELFF. DNA of the CDR3: TGTGCCAGCGTCGGTTTGAGGTGGGAGCTGTTTTTT.

The chain links TRBV5-1 to TRBJ2-7, with 7 positions matching TRBD1. Germline loops: CDR1 SGHRS, CDR2 YFSETQ. V was pared by 0 bases and J by 1 base, with 7 bases of the junction left unmatched. The CDR3 runs 16 residues. CDR3 protein: CASSLDSRTGSYEQYF. In DNA, the CDR3 is TGCGCCAGCAGCTTGGACTCGAGGACAGGTTCCTACGAGCAGTACTTC.

The V call is TRBV10-2, the J call TRBJ2-1, with 9 bases that match TRBD2. The CDR3 sequence is 15 residues long. Germline CDR1 is WSHSY and CDR2 is SAAADI. With 8 bases clipped from V and 4 bases from J, the junction kept 9 bases outside the gene matches. The CDR3 here is CASHESGRSYNEQFF. The CDR3 DNA is TGCGCCAGCCACGAAAGCGGGAGGTCTTACAATGAGCAGTTCTTC.

V and J are TRBV2 and TRBJ1-2, with D perhaps TRBD1 (5 bases). In germline, CDR1 is SNHLY, CDR2 FYNNEI. The V end was cut by 9 bases, the J end by 2 bases, with 16 bases between. The CDR3 is 14 amino acids. CDR3 protein: CASVMTANNYGYTF. CDR3 sequence (DNA): TGTGCCAGTGTAATGACAGCGAACAACTATGGCTACACCTTC.

The chain combines TRBV19 with TRBJ2-1, with TRBD2 matching over 10 bases. V lost 6 bases, J lost 10 bases, and 15 bases stayed unmatched. Germline V lookup: CDR1 LNHDA, CDR2 SQIVND (reference sequence). This CDR3 has 16 residues. The CDR3 nucleotides are TGTGCCAGTAGGGTGACGGCTAGCGGGAGTGGAGGGGAGCAGTTCTTC. Translation gives CASRVTASGSGGEQFF.

The chain is built from TRBV6-1 and TRBJ1-2, with 8 bases identical to TRBD1. V shed 5 bases and J 2 bases; nucleotides not matched to a gene: 4. This CDR3 comprises 14 residues. Per the germline V gene, CDR1 is MNHNS and CDR2 is SASEGT. The CDR3 region is CASSPGQENYGYTF. CDR3 DNA: TGTGCCAGCAGTCCGGGACAGGAAAACTATGGCTACACCTTC.

The V and J genes are TRBV6-1 and TRBJ1-2; maybe TRBD1 (5 bases). Looked up from germline, CDR1 is MNHNS and CDR2 is SASEGT. V was cut by 6 bases and J by 3 bases, with 14 bases left in between. CDR3 length: 14 residues. CDR3: CASRLTQTDYGYTF. The CDR3 coding sequence is TGTGCCAGCAGGCTTACTCAGACAGACTATGGCTACACCTTC.

The chain joins TRBV19 to TRBJ1-5, with D perhaps matching TRBD1 (6 bases). The V gene's germline CDR1 is LNHDA and CDR2 SQIVND (reference sequence). This CDR3 is 18 amino acids long. V was shortened by 2 bases and J by 0 bases, with 17 bases between the two germline ends. The CDR3 DNA follows: TGTGCCAGTAGTATACCTCAGCCGGGACACTATAGCAATCAGCCCCAGCATTTT. Its protein product is CASSIPQPGHYSNQPQHF. Full variable domain (outside the CDR3, taken from reference TRBV19 and TRBJ1-5): DGGITQSPKYLFRKEGQNVTLSCEQNLNHDAMYWYRQDPGQGLRLIYYSQIVNDFQKGDIAEGYSVSREKKESFPLTVTSAQKNPTAFYLCASSIPQPGHYSNQPQHFGDGTRLSIL.

With regard to this clone: Within the sample, other DNA sequences also encode this same CDR3. The chain employs TRBV7-9 and TRBJ1-4, with 8 bases identical to TRBD1. Germline V gene sequence: CDR1 SEHNR, CDR2 FQNEAQ (reference sequence). CDR3 length equals 14 residues. V gave up 5 bases and J gave up 5 bases; unmatched junction bases: 4. The CDR3 here is CASSPGQGNEKLFF. The CDR3 DNA reads as TGTGCCAGCAGCCCTGGACAGGGCAATGAAAAACTGTTTTTT. The complete variable domain, with remaining parts taken from reference TRBV7-9 and TRBJ1-4, reads DTGVSQNPRHKITKRGQNVTFRCDPISEHNRLYWYRQTLGQGPEFLTYFQNEAQLEKSRLLSDRFSAERPKGSFSTLEIQRTEQGDSAMYLCASSPGQGNEKLFFGSGTQLSVL.

This chain connects TRBV27 to TRBJ1-1, with D possibly being TRBD1 (6 bases). Germline CDR1 MNHEY, CDR2 SMNVEV (reference sequence). CDR3 length: 13 residues. V was clipped by 4 bases and J by 6 bases, with 12 bases between them. DNA of the CDR3: TGTGCCAGCAGTTCCCGGGGGGCCCCTGAAGCTTTCTTT. Translated, it gives CASSSRGAPEAFF.

The chain recombines TRBV29-1 with TRBJ1-5; TRBD1 is a possible D gene (5 bases). The V gene lost 7 bases and the J gene lost 3 bases, with 13 bases spanning the gap. This CDR3 comprises 13 residues. Germline CDR1 is SQVTM and CDR2 is ANQGSEA. The chain's CDR3 is CSASDSINQPQHF. The DNA for the CDR3 is TGCAGCGCATCTGACAGTATCAATCAGCCCCAGCATTTT.

The V and J genes are TRBV6-1 and TRBJ2-1; no clear D. Germline V gene sequence: CDR1 MNHNS, CDR2 SASEGT. The CDR3 loop spans 13 amino acids. The V end lost 8 bases, the J end lost 7 bases, and 15 bases lay between the germline ends. DNA for the CDR3: TGTGCCAGCCAGACTCCTGTGGAGAATGAGCAGTTCTTC. It yields the protein CASQTPVENEQFF.

The rearrangement links TRBV6-5 to TRBJ1-1; 8 bases fit TRBD1. The CDR3 length is 15 residues. The trim removed 5 bases at V and 1 base at J, leaving 6 bases unmatched. Germline assignment: CDR1 MNHEY and CDR2 SVGAGI. For the CDR3, the DNA is TGTGCCAGCAGTCGTCCCGGGACAGGGAACACTGAAGCTTTCTTT. Amino acids: CASSRPGTGNTEAFF.

V is TRBV7-2 and J is TRBJ2-3; 9 nucleotides match TRBD2. The V gene end was trimmed by 3 bases and the J gene end by 1 base; junction bases not matched to a gene: 5. This CDR3 has 16 amino acids. The germline CDR1 and CDR2 sequences are SGHTA and FQGNSA. For the CDR3, the DNA is TGTGCCAGCAGCTTGACTAGCGGAGCGGGCACAGATACGCAGTATTTT. It translates to CASSLTSGAGTDTQYF.